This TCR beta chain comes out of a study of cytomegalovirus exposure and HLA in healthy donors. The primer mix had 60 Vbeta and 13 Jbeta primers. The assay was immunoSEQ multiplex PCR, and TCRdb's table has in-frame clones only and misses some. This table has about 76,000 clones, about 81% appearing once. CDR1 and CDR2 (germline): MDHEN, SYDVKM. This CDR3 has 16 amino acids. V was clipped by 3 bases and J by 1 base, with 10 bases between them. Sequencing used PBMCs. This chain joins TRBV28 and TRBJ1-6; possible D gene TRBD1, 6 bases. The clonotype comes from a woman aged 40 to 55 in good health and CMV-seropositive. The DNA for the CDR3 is TGTGCCAGCAGTTTTTTCGGACAGTCCTATAATTCACCCCTCCACTTT. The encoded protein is CASSFFGQSYNSPLHF.